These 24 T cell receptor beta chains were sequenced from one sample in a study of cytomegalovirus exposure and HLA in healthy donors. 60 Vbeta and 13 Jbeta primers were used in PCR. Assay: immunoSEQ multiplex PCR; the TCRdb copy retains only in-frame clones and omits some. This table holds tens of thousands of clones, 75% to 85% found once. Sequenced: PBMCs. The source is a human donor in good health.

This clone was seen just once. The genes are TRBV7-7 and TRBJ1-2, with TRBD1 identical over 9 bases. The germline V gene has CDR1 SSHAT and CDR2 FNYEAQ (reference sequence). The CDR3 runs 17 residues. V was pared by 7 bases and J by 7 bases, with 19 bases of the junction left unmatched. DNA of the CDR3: TGTGCCAGCACCTTCAGGGGAGCCGGGACAGGGAGGTGTGGCTACACCTTC. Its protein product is CASTFRGAGTGRCGYTF.

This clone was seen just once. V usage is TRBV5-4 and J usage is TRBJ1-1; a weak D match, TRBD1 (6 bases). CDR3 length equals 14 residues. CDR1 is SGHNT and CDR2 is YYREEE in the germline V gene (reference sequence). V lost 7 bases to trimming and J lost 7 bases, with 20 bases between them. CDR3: CASHRRGGRGEAFF. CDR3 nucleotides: TGTGCCAGCCACCGTAGGGGGGGGAGAGGTGAAGCTTTCTTT.

Here the CDR3 DNA reads TGCGCCAGCAGCTTGGGCCTAGCGGACTACACAGATACGCAGTATTTT. It encodes CASSLGLADYTDTQYF. This rearrangement joins TRBV5-1 to TRBJ2-3; TRBD2 matches 7 bases. Germline V gene sequence: CDR1 SGHRS, CDR2 YFSETQ. The length of the CDR3 is 16 residues. With V trimmed by 0 bases and J by 2 bases, 6 bases remained unmatched.

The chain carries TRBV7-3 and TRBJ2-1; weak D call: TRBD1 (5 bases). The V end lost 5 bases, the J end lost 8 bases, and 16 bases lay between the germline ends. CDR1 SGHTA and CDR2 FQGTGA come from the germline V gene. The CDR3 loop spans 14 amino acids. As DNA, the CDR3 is TGTGCCAGCAGCAGTAATCGAAGGGGCGATGAGCAGTTCTTC. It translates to CASSSNRRGDEQFF.

The CDR3 protein is CASSIPTGLVLDEQFF. As DNA, the CDR3 is TGTGCCAGTAGTATCCCAACGGGACTAGTGCTGGATGAGCAGTTCTTC. The J gene is TRBJ2-1, the V gene TRBV19, with 8 bases aligning to TRBD2. Germline V gene lookup returns CDR1 LNHDA and CDR2 SQIVND (reference sequence). V trimming: 3 bases; J trimming: 8 bases; junction bases outside the gene matches: 12. The CDR3 is made up of 16 amino acids. Drawing the rest from reference TRBV19 and TRBJ2-1, the complete variable domain is DGGITQSPKYLFRKEGQNVTLSCEQNLNHDAMYWYRQDPGQGLRLIYYSQIVNDFQKGDIAEGYSVSREKKESFPLTVTSAQKNPTAFYLCASSIPTGLVLDEQFFGPGTRLTVL.

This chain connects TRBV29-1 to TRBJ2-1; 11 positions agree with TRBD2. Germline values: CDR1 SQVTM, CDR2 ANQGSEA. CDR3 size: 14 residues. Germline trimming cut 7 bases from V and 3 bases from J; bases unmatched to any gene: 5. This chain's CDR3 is CSGLAGGFYNEQFF. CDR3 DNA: TGCAGCGGCCTAGCGGGGGGCTTCTACAATGAGCAGTTCTTC.

The CDR3: CASSKLVPGQGTNTEAFF. In DNA, the CDR3 is TGTGCCAGCAGCAAACTTGTCCCGGGACAGGGGACGAACACTGAAGCTTTCTTT. V usage is TRBV9 and J usage is TRBJ1-1; 10 bases are shared with TRBD1. With V trimmed by 4 bases and J by 1 base, 13 bases remained unmatched. The CDR3 covers 18 residues. CDR1 and CDR2 from the germline V gene are SGDLS and YYNGEE.

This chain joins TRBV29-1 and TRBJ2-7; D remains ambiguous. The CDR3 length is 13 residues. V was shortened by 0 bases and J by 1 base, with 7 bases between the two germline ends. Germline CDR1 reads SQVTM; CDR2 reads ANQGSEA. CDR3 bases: TGCAGCGTTGAAGACGCGTGGTCCTACGAGCAGTACTTC. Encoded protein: CSVEDAWSYEQYF.

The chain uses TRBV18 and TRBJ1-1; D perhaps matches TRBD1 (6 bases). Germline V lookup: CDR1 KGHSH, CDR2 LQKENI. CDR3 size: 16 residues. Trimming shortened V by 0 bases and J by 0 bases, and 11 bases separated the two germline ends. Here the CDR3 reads CASSPPKPGVNTEAFF. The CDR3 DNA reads TGTGCCAGCTCACCACCGAAGCCAGGGGTGAACACTGAAGCTTTCTTT. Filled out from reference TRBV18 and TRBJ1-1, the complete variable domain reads NAGVMQNPRHLVRRRGQEARLRCSPMKGHSHVYWYRQLPEEGLKFMVYLQKENIIDESGMPKERFSAEFPKEGPSILRIQQVVRGDSAAYFCASSPPKPGVNTEAFFGQGTRLTVV.

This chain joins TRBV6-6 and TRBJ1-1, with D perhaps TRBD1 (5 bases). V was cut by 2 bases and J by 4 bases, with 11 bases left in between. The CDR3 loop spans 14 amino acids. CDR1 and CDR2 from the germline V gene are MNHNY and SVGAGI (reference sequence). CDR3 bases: TGTGCCAGCAGTTACAGACAGAGCCCCACTGAAGCTTTCTTT. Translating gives CASSYRQSPTEAFF.

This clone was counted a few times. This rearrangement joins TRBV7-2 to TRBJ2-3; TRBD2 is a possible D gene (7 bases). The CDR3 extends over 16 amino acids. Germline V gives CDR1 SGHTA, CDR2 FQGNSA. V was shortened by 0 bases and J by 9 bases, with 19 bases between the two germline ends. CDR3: CASSLASIGRGGTQYF. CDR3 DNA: TGTGCCAGCAGCTTAGCTTCAATTGGTAGGGGGGGGACGCAGTATTTT.

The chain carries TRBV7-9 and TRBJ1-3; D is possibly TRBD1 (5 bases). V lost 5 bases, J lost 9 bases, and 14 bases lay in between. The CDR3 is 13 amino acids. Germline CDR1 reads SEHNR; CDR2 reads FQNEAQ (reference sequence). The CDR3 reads CASSLRTTGTIYF. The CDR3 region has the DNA TGTGCCAGCAGCCTTAGGACAACGGGCACCATATATTTT.

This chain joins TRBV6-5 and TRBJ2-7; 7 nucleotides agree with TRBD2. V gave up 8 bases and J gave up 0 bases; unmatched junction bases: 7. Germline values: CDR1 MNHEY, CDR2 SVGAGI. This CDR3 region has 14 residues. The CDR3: CASRGGASSYEQYF. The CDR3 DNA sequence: TGTGCCAGCCGGGGAGGGGCGAGCTCCTACGAGCAGTACTTC.

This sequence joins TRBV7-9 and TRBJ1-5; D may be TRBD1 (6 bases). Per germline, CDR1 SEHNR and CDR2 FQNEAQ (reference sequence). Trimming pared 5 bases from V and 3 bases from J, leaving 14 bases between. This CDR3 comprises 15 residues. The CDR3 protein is CASSTDRSSNQPQHF. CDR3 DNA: TGTGCCAGCAGCACCGACAGGTCCTCCAATCAGCCCCAGCATTTT.

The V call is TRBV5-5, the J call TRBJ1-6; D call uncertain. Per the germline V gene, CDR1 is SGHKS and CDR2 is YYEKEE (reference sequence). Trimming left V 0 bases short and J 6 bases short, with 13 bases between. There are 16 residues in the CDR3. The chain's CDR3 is CASSLEARAPNSPLHF. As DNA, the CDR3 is TGTGCCAGCAGCTTGGAGGCTAGAGCGCCTAATTCACCCCTCCACTTT.

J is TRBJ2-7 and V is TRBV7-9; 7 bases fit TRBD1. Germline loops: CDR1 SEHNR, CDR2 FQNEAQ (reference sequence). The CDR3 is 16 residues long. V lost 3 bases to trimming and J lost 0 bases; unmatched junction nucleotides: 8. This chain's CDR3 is CASSFPGQPSSYEQYF. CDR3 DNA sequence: TGTGCCAGCAGCTTCCCGGGACAGCCGAGCTCCTACGAGCAGTACTTC.

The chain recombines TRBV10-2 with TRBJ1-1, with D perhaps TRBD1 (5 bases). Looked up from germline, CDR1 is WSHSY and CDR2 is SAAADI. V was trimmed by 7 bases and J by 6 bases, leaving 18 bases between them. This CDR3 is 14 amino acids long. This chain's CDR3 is CASTLGGLGSEAFF. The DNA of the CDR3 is TGCGCCAGCACCCTCGGGGGTCTGGGTTCTGAAGCTTTCTTT.

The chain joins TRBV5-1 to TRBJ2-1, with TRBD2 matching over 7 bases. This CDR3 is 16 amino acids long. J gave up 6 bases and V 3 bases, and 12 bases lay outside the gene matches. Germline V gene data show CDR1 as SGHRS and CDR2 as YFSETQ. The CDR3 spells CASSSWSGVAPNEQFF. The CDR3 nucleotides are TGCGCCAGCAGCTCGTGGAGCGGGGTGGCCCCCAATGAGCAGTTCTTC. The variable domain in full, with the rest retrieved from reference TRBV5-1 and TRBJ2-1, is KAGVTQTPRYLIKTRGQQVTLSCSPISGHRSVSWYQQTPGQGLQFLFEYFSETQRNKGNFPGRFSGRQFSNSRSEMNVSTLELGDSALYLCASSSWSGVAPNEQFFGPGTRLTVL.

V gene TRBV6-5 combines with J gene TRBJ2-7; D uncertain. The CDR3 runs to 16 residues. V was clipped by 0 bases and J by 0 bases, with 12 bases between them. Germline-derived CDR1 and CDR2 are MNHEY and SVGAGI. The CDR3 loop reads CASSYSRLVSSYEQYF. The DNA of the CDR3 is TGTGCCAGCAGTTACTCGAGACTTGTGAGCTCCTACGAGCAGTACTTC.

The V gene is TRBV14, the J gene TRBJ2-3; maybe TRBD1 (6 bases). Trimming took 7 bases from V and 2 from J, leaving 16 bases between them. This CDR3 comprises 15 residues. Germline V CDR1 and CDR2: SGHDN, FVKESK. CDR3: CASTAQGWDTDTQYF. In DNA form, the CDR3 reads TGTGCCAGCACAGCACAGGGCTGGGACACAGATACGCAGTATTTT.

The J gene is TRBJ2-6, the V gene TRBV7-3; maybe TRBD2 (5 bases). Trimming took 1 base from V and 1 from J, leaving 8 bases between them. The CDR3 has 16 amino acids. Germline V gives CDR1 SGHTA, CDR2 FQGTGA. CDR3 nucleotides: TGTGCCAGCAGCTTAATTGGGGAGTCTGGGGCCAACGTCCTGACTTTC. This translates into CASSLIGESGANVLTF.

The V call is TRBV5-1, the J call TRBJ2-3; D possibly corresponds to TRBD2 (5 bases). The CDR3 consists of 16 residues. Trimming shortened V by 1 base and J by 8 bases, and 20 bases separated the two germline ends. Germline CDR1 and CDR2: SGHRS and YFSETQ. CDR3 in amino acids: CASSLRTGRPDGTQYF. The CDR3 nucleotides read TGCGCCAGCAGCTTGAGGACGGGAAGGCCGGACGGTACGCAGTATTTT.

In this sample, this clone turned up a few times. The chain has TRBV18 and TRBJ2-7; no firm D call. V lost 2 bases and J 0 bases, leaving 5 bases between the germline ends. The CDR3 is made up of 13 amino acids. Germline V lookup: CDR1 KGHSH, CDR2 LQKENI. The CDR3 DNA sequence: TGTGCCAGCTCACCAGAGTACTCCTACGAGCAGTACTTC. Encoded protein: CASSPEYSYEQYF.

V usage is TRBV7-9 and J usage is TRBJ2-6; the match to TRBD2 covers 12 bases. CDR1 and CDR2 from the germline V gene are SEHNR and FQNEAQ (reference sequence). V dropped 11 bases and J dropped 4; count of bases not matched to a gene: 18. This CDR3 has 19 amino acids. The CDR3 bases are TGTGCCTCCTTTCTCTCTAAGCTAGCGGGGGGGCTCGGGGCCAACGTCCTGACTTTC. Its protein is CASFLSKLAGGLGANVLTF.